The clone carrying this T cell receptor beta chain was seen at least ten times. The source of the sample is a study of immune characterization of retroperitoneal liposarcoma. TCRdb analysed the PCR reads with MiXCR anew, one entry per CDR3 protein. The repertoire has fewer than 13,000 distinct CDR3 sequences, 25% to 35% of them found once; the top ten carry 7% to 10%. The V gene's germline CDR1 is MNHNS and CDR2 SASEGT. V lost 1 base, J lost 13 bases, and 11 bases stayed unmatched. This CDR3 contains 15 residues. The TCR was taken from a male donor with retroperitoneal liposarcoma. The chain has TRBV6-1 and TRBJ2-1, with TRBD2 identical over 9 bases. Sequenced: tumor tissue. The DNA for the CDR3 is TGTGCCAGCAGTGAAGAGGCTAGCGGGGCGGAGACCCAGTTCTTC. It is translated as CASSEEASGAETQFF.